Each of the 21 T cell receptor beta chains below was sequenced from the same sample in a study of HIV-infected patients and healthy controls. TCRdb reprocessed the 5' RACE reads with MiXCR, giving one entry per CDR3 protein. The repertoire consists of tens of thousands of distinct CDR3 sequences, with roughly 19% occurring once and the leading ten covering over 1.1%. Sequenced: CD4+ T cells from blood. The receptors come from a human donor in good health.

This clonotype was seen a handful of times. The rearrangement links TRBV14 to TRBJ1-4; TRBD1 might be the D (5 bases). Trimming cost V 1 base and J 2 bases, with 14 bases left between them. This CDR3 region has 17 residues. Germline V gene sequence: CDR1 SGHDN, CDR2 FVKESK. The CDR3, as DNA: TGTGCCAGCAGCCAAGGCGGGGGGGTGTGGACTAATGAAAAACTGTTTTTT. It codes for CASSQGGGVWTNEKLFF.

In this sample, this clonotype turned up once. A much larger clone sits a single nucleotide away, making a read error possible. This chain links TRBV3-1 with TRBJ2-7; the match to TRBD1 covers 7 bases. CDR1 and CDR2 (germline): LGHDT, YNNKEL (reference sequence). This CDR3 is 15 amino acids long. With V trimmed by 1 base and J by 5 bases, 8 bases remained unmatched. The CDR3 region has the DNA TGTGCCAGCAGCCAAGGCCTGGACAGGTGGCACGAGCAGTACTTC. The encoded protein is CASSQGLDRWHEQYF.

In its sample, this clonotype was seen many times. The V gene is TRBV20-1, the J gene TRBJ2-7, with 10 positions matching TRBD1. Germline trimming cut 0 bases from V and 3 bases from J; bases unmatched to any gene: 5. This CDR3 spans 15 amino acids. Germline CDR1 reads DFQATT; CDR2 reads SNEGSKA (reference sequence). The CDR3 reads CSARDAGTGVYEQYF. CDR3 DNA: TGCAGTGCTAGAGACGCCGGGACAGGGGTCTACGAGCAGTACTTC.

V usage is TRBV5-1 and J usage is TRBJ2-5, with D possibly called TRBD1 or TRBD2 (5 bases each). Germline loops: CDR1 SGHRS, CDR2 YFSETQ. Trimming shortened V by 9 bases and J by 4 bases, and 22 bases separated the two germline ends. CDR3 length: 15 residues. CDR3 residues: CATERAPGGGETQYF. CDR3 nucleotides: TGCGCCACCGAAAGGGCTCCCGGTGGGGGAGAGACCCAGTACTTC.

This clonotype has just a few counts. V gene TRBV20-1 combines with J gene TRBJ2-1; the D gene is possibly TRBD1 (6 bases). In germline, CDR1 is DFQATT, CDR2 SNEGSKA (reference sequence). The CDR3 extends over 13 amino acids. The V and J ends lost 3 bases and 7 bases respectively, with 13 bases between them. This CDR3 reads CSARGHSLNEQFF. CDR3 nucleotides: TGCAGTGCTAGGGGACACAGCTTGAATGAGCAGTTCTTC.

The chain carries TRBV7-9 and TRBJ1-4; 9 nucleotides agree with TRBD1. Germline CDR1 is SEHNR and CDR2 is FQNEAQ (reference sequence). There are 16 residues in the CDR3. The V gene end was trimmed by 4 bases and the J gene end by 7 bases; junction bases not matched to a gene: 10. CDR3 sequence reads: CASSSGQGLRGEKLFF. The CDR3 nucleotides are TGTGCCAGCAGCTCCGGACAGGGGTTACGAGGTGAAAAACTGTTTTTT.

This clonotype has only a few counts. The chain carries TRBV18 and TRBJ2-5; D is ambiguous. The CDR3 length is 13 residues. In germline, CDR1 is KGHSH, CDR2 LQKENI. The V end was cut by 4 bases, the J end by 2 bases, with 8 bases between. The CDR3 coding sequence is TGTGCCAGCTCACGAGTCAATCAAGAGACCCAGTACTTC. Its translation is CASSRVNQETQYF.

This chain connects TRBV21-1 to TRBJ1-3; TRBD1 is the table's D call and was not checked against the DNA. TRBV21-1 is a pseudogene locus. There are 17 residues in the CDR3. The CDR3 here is CASSKGGQGIPGNTIYF. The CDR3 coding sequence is TGTGCCAGCAGCAAAGGGGGACAGGGGATTCCTGGAAACACCATATATTTT.

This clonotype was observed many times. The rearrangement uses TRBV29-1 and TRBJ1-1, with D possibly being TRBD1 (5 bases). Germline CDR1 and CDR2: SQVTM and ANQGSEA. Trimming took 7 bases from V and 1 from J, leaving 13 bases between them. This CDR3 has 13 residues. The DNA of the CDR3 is TGCAGCGCCTTCCGTGACAGGAACACTGAAGCTTTCTTT. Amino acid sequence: CSAFRDRNTEAFF.

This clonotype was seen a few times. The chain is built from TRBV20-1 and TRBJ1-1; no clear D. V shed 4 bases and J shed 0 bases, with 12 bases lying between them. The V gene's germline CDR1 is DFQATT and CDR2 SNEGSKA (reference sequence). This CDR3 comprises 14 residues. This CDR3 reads CSATHRLLNTEAFF. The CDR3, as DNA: TGCAGTGCTACCCATCGGTTGTTGAACACTGAAGCTTTCTTT.

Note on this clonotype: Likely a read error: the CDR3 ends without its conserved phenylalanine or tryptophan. This chain's CDR3 is CASRTLQGNTEAFS. CDR3 nucleotide sequence: TGTGCCAGCAGGACCTTACAGGGGAACACTGAAGCTTTCTCT. J is TRBJ1-1 and V is TRBV2; TRBD1 might be the D (6 bases). V was shortened by 6 bases and J by 1 base, with 12 bases between the two germline ends. CDR3 size: 14 residues. Germline V gene data show CDR1 as SNHLY and CDR2 as FYNNEI.

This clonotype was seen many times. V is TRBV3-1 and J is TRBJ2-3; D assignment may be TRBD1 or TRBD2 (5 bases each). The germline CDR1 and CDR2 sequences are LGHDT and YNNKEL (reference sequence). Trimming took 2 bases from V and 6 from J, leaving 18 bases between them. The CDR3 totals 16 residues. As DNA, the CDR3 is TGTGCCAGCAGCCAAATCGCCGGGACCAGGCTCGATACGCAGTATTTT. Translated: CASSQIAGTRLDTQYF.

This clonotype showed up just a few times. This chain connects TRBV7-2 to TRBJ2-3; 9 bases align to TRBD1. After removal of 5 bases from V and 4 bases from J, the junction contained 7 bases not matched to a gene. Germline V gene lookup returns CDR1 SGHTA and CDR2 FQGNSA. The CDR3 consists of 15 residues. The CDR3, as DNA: TGTGCCAGCAGCCTAAGGGACAGGGACCCAGATACGCAGTATTTT. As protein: CASSLRDRDPDTQYF.

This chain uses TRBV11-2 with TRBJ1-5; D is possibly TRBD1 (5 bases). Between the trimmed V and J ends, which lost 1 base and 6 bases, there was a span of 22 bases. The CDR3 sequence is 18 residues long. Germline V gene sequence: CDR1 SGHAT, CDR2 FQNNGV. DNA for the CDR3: TGTGCCAGCAGCTTAGGTCAACCGGGACGGAAAATCGGTCAGCCCCAGCATTTT. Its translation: CASSLGQPGRKIGQPQHF. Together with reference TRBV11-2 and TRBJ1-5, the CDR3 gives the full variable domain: EAGVAQSPRYKIIEKRQSVAFWCNPISGHATLYWYQQILGQGPKLLIQFQNNGVVDDSQLPKDRFSAERLKGVDSTLKIQPAKLEDSAVYLCASSLGQPGRKIGQPQHFGDGTRLSIL.

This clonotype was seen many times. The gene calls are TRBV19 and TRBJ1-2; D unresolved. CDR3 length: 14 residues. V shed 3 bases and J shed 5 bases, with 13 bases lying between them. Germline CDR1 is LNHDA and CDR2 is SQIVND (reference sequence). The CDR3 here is CASSIRGAGYGYTF. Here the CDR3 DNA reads TGTGCCAGTAGTATCCGGGGAGCTGGGTATGGCTACACCTTC.

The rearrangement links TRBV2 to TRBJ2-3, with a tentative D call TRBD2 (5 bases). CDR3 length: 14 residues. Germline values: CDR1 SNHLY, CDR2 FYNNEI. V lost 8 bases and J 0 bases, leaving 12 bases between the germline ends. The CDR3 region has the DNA TGTGCCAGCGCACGGGGTCTTAGCACAGATACGCAGTATTTT. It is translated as CASARGLSTDTQYF. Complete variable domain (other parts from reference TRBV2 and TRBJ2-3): EPEVTQTPSHQVTQMGQEVILRCVPISNHLYFYWYRQILGQKVEFLVSFYNNEISEKSEIFDDQFSVERPDGSNFTLKIRSTKLEDSAMYFCASARGLSTDTQYFGPGTRLTVL.

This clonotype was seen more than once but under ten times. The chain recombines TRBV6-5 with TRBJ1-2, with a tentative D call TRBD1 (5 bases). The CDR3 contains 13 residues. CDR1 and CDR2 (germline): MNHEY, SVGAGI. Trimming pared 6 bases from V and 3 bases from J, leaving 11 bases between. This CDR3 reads CASSRGADYGYTF. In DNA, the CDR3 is TGTGCCAGCAGCCGCGGGGCAGACTATGGCTACACCTTC.

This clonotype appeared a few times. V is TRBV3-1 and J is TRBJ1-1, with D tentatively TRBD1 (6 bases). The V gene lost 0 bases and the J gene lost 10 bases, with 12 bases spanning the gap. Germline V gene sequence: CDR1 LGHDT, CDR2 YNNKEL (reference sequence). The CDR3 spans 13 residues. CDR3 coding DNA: TGTGCCAGCAGCCAAGATCCCAGGGGAAGAGCTTTCTTT. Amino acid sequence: CASSQDPRGRAFF.

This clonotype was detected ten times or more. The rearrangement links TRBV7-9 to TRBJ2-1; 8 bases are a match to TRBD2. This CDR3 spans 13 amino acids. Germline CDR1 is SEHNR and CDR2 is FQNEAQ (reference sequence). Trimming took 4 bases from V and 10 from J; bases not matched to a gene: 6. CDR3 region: CASSSTSVGEQFF. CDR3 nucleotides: TGTGCCAGCAGCTCGACTAGCGTAGGCGAGCAGTTCTTC.

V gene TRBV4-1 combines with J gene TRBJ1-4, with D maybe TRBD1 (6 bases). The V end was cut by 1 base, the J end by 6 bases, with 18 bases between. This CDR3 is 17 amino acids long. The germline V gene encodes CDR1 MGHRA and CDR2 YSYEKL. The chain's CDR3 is CASSQGAGGSRDEKLFF. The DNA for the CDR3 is TGCGCCAGCAGCCAAGGTGCGGGGGGCAGCAGGGATGAAAAACTGTTTTTT.

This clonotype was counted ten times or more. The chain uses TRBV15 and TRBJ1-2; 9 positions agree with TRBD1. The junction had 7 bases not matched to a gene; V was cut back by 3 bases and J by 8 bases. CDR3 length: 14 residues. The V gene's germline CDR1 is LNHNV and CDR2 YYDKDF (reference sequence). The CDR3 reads CATSRDRGDHGYTF. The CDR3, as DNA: TGTGCCACCAGCAGGGACAGGGGAGATCACGGCTACACCTTC.